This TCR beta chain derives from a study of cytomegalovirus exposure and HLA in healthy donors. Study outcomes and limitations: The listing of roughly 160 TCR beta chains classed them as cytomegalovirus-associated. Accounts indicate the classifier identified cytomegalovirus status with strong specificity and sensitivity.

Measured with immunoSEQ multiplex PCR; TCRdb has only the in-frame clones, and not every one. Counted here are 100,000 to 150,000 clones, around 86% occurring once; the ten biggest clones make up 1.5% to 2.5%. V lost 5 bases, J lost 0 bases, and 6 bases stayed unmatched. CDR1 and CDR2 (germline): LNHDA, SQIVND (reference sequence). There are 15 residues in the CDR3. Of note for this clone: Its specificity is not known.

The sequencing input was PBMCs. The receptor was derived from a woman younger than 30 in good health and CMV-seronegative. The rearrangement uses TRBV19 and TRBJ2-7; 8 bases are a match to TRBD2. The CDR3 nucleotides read TGTGCCAGTAGTTGGGGTGCGGGAGGCTCCTACGAGCAGTACTTC. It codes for CASSWGAGGSYEQYF.